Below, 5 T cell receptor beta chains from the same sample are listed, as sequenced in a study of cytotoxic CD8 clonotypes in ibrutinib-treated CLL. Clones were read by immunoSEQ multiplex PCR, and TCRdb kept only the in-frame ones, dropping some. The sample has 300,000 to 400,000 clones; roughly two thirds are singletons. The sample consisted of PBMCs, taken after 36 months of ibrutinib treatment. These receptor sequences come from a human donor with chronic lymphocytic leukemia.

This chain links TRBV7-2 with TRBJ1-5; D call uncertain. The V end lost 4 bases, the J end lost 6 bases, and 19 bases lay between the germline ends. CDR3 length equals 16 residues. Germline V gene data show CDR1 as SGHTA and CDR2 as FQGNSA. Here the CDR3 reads CASSWNPPGSGQPQHF. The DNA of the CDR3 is TGTGCCAGCAGCTGGAATCCCCCGGGGTCGGGTCAGCCCCAGCATTTT.

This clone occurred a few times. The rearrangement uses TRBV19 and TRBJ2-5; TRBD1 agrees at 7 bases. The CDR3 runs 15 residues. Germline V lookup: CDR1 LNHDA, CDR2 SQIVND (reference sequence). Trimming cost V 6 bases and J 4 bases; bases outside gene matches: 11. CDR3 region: CASRATGPYGETQYF. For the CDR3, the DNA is TGTGCCAGTAGGGCGACAGGGCCCTACGGAGAGACCCAGTACTTC.

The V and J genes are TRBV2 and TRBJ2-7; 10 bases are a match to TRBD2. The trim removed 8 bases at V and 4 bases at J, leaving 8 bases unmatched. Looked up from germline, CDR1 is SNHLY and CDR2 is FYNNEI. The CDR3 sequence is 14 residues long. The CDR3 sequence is CASSLAGALYEQYF. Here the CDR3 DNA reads TGTGCCAGCTCTCTAGCGGGGGCCCTATACGAGCAGTACTTC. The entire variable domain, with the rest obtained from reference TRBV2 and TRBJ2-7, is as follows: EPEVTQTPSHQVTQMGQEVILRCVPISNHLYFYWYRQILGQKVEFLVSFYNNEISEKSEIFDDQFSVERPDGSNFTLKIRSTKLEDSAMYFCASSLAGALYEQYFGPGTRLTVT.

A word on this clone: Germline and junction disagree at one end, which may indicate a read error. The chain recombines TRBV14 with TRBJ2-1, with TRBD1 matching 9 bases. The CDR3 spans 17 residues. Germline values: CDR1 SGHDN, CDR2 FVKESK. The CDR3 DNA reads TGTGCCAGCAGCCATACAACCGGGACAGGGATTTACAGTGAGCAGTTCTTC. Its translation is CASSHTTGTGIYSEQFF.

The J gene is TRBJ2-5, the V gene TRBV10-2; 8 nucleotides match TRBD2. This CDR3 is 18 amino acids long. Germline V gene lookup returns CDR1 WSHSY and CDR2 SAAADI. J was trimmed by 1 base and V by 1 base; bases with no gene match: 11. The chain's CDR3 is CASSEWWGGGISQETQYF. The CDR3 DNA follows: TGCGCCAGCAGTGAGTGGTGGGGCGGGGGGATATCCCAAGAGACCCAGTACTTC.